The 7 T cell receptor beta chains below were found in one sample sequenced in a study of CD8 T cells in Susac syndrome. Reverse transcription used about 0.45 to 1 ug RNA and random hexamers. TCRdb independently ran MiXCR on the immunoSEQ multiplex PCR reads; one entry per CDR3 protein. The data contain 51,000 or so distinct CDR3 sequences, over 85% of them seen just once; the ten biggest clones take up about 0.5%. The sequenced sample consisted of CD8+ T cells from PBMCs. These receptors all stem from a human donor in good health.

The CDR3 loop is CSVEIPRGFSYEQYF. The CDR3 nucleotides read TGCAGCGTTGAGATCCCCAGGGGTTTCTCCTACGAGCAGTACTTC. The chain uses TRBV29-1 and TRBJ2-7, with D possibly matching TRBD1 (6 bases). This CDR3 comprises 15 residues. Trimming took off 3 bases at V and 0 bases at J, with 15 bases between the two ends. Germline values: CDR1 SQVTM, CDR2 ANQGSEA.

The J gene is TRBJ2-3, the V gene TRBV7-9; no clear D gene. With 3 bases removed from V and 0 bases from J, the gap between germline ends came to 13 bases. CDR1 is SEHNR, CDR2 FQNEAQ, per germline (reference sequence). This CDR3 has 16 residues. The CDR3 sequence: CASSFPDMTSTDTQYF. For the CDR3, the DNA is TGTGCCAGCAGCTTCCCAGATATGACTAGCACAGATACGCAGTATTTT.

The chain has TRBV7-9 and TRBJ2-1; 9 bases line up with TRBD2. The CDR3 loop spans 14 amino acids. Looked up from germline, CDR1 is SEHNR and CDR2 is FQNEAQ (reference sequence). The trim removed 4 bases at V and 5 bases at J, leaving 3 bases unmatched. CDR3 nucleotide sequence: TGTGCCAGCAGCTCTAGCGGGGCCCACAATGAGCAGTTCTTC. It is translated as CASSSSGAHNEQFF.

J is TRBJ2-5 and V is TRBV13; 7 nucleotides line up with TRBD1. The CDR3 sequence is 14 residues long. CDR1 is PRHDT, CDR2 FYEKMQ, per germline (reference sequence). The junction had 2 bases not matched to a gene; V was cut back by 0 bases and J by 4 bases. CDR3 nucleotides: TGTGCCAGCAGCTTAGGGACAGGGTTAGAGACCCAGTACTTC. Amino acid sequence: CASSLGTGLETQYF.

The chain recombines TRBV3-1 with TRBJ2-1; no clear D gene. Germline lookup yields CDR1 LGHDT and CDR2 YNNKEL (reference sequence). This CDR3 has 14 amino acids. Trimming left V 1 base short and J 2 bases short, with 6 bases between. The CDR3 sequence: CASSQGIAYNEQFF. CDR3 nucleotides: TGTGCCAGCAGCCAAGGTATTGCCTACAATGAGCAGTTCTTC.

J is TRBJ2-7 and V is TRBV28; D is unclear. The CDR3 extends over 14 amino acids. Deletions cut 5 bases from V and 2 bases from J, with 13 bases between. Germline loops: CDR1 MDHEN, CDR2 SYDVKM. CDR3 coding DNA: TGTGCCAGCAGTCCCCGGGTCCGACCCTACGAGCAGTACTTC. This codes for CASSPRVRPYEQYF.

The chain has TRBV30 and TRBJ1-5, with D uncertain. CDR3 length: 12 residues. CDR1 GTSNPN and CDR2 SVGIG come from the germline V gene (reference sequence). The ends were cut back, 3 bases at V and 6 bases at J, with 9 bases in the middle. CDR3 protein: CAWSPSGQPQHF. The CDR3 DNA follows: TGTGCCTGGAGCCCCTCCGGTCAGCCCCAGCATTTT. Based on the CDR3 plus reference TRBV30 and TRBJ1-5, the full variable domain is SQTIHQWPATLVQPVGSPLSLECTVEGTSNPNLYWYRQAAGRGLQLLFYSVGIGQISSEVPQNLSASRPQDRQFILSSKKLLLSDSGFYLCAWSPSGQPQHFGDGTRLSIL.